Presented here are 22 T cell receptor beta chains from one specimen sequenced in a study of a mutant IDH1 vaccine in newly diagnosed glioma. Time point meaning: baseline, week 1 (first vaccination visit). Treatment denoted: pre-vaccination baseline after standard-of-care therapy. The table came from immunoSEQ multiplex PCR; TCRdb's copy has only in-frame clones and leaves some out. The repertoire has tens of thousands of clones, approximately 79% of them found once; the top ten carry around 8.8%. The sample in question was PBMCs, obtained from a glioma patient treated with radiotherapy, temozolomide or both. These receptors came from a middle-aged man with glioma.

A single count supports this clone. V is TRBV2 and J is TRBJ1-4; D is undetermined. The CDR3 runs 12 residues. V was clipped by 6 bases and J by 8 bases, with 10 bases between them. Germline V gene lookup returns CDR1 SNHLY and CDR2 FYNNEI. The CDR3 spells CASRTLAEKLFF. CDR3 DNA sequence: TGTGCCAGCAGGACCCTGGCCGAAAAACTGTTTTTT.

This clone was detected once. V and J are TRBV7-2 and TRBJ1-5; tentative D call: TRBD1 (5 bases). V was cut by 6 bases and J by 4 bases, with 13 bases left in between. This CDR3 spans 14 amino acids. Germline V lookup: CDR1 SGHTA, CDR2 FQGNSA. This CDR3 reads CASRAGGRNQPQHF. The CDR3 nucleotides are TGTGCCAGCAGAGCGGGGGGTAGAAATCAGCCCCAGCATTTT.

The chain uses TRBV30 and TRBJ2-5; either TRBD1 or TRBD2 may fit D (6 bases each). The CDR3 length is 13 residues. The V end was cut by 0 bases, the J end by 5 bases, with 10 bases between. CDR1 and CDR2 from the germline V gene are GTSNPN and SVGIG (reference sequence). CDR3 sequence: CAWSVTGRETQYF. The CDR3 DNA reads as TGTGCCTGGAGTGTAACAGGGAGGGAGACCCAGTACTTC.

V usage is TRBV4-1 and J usage is TRBJ1-3, with unresolved D. The CDR3 is 16 amino acids. Germline V gene data show CDR1 as MGHRA and CDR2 as YSYEKL. Trimming shortened V by 0 bases and J by 3 bases, and 12 bases separated the two germline ends. The CDR3 DNA sequence: TGCGCCAGCAGCCAAGAAAGGCGCGCGGGTGGAAACACCATATATTTT. Its protein product is CASSQERRAGGNTIYF.

The chain uses TRBV6-1 and TRBJ1-1, with D possibly being TRBD1 (5 bases). The V gene lost 1 base and the J gene lost 1 base, with 10 bases spanning the gap. The CDR3 length is 15 residues. CDR1 is MNHNS and CDR2 is SASEGT in the germline V gene. CDR3 loop: CASSEVPGPNTEAFF. The CDR3 bases are TGTGCCAGCAGTGAAGTCCCAGGGCCGAACACTGAAGCTTTCTTT.

Here the CDR3 reads CASSLLRDSPYEQYF. In DNA, the CDR3 is TGTGCCAGCAGTCTCCTCCGGGACAGCCCCTACGAGCAGTACTTC. The chain employs TRBV6-5 and TRBJ2-7, with 7 bases that match TRBD1. CDR1 MNHEY and CDR2 SVGAGI come from the germline V gene. The CDR3 sequence is 15 residues long. The J segment lost 2 bases and the V segment lost 5 bases, leaving 9 bases of the junction unmatched.

J is TRBJ1-5 and V is TRBV4-1; a possible D gene is TRBD1 (6 bases). Germline CDR1 is MGHRA and CDR2 is YSYEKL. This CDR3 has 15 amino acids. V was trimmed by 4 bases and J by 5 bases, leaving 15 bases between them. CDR3 DNA: TGCGCCAGCAGCCGGAACGCAGGGGTCGATCAGCCCCAGCATTTT. As protein: CASSRNAGVDQPQHF.

This chain uses TRBV19 with TRBJ1-5, with no clear D. V was trimmed by 11 bases and J by 0 bases, leaving 14 bases between them. Germline CDR1 is LNHDA and CDR2 is SQIVND (reference sequence). CDR3 size: 14 residues. CDR3 sequence reads: CALGIESSNQPQHF. DNA for the CDR3: TGTGCCCTTGGAATCGAGAGTAGCAATCAGCCCCAGCATTTT.

V and J are TRBV2 and TRBJ2-7; the D is unclear. The CDR3 consists of 12 residues. Per germline, CDR1 SNHLY and CDR2 FYNNEI. Deletions cut 3 bases from V and 1 base from J, with 4 bases between. The CDR3 protein is CASSDLSYEQYF. The CDR3 nucleotides read TGTGCCAGCAGTGACCTTTCCTACGAGCAGTACTTC.

The V call is TRBV27, the J call TRBJ1-1; D gene ambiguous. There are 13 residues in the CDR3. V lost 2 bases and J lost 1, with 5 bases in between. Germline V CDR1 and CDR2: MNHEY, SMNVEV (reference sequence). In DNA, the CDR3 is TGTGCCAGCAGTTTAGACGGGAACACTGAAGCTTTCTTT. Translating gives CASSLDGNTEAFF.

The chain combines TRBV30 with TRBJ1-4; possibly TRBD1 for D (5 bases). Trimming shortened V by 0 bases and J by 8 bases, and 10 bases separated the two germline ends. CDR1 GTSNPN and CDR2 SVGIG come from the germline V gene (reference sequence). The CDR3 is made up of 13 amino acids. CDR3 sequence reads: CAWSVQVGEKLFF. The CDR3 nucleotides read TGTGCCTGGAGTGTACAGGTTGGCGAAAAACTGTTTTTT.

The rearrangement links TRBV19 to TRBJ1-1; D remains unclear. The length of the CDR3 is 13 residues. Looked up from germline, CDR1 is LNHDA and CDR2 is SQIVND (reference sequence). Trimming left V 9 bases short and J 6 bases short, with 17 bases between. CDR3 nucleotides: TGTGCCAGCTCGGACTCCCCAAGGGCTGAAGCTTTCTTT. The encoded protein is CASSDSPRAEAFF.

The rearrangement joins TRBV5-1 to TRBJ2-2, with TRBD2 matching over 10 bases. The CDR3 is made up of 17 amino acids. Germline trimming cut 0 bases from V and 2 bases from J; bases unmatched to any gene: 4. CDR1 and CDR2 from the germline V gene are SGHRS and YFSETQ. This CDR3 is CASSLASGGPNTGELFF. CDR3 coding DNA: TGCGCCAGCAGCTTGGCTAGCGGGGGCCCTAACACCGGGGAGCTGTTTTTT.

The genes are TRBV7-2 and TRBJ1-5; TRBD1 matches 7 bases. The CDR3 length is 15 residues. J gave up 6 bases and V 1 base, and 6 bases lay outside the gene matches. Germline V CDR1 and CDR2: SGHTA, FQGNSA. The CDR3 protein is CASSLDTGARQPQHF. CDR3 DNA sequence: TGTGCCAGCAGCTTAGATACAGGGGCTCGTCAGCCCCAGCATTTT.

V is TRBV10-3 and J is TRBJ2-2, with D tentatively TRBD1 (6 bases). This CDR3 is built from 16 residues. V lost 11 bases and J lost 2, with 21 bases in between. The germline CDR1 and CDR2 sequences are ENHRY and SYGVKD. The CDR3 is CASRLVQGSNTGELFF. In DNA form, the CDR3 reads TGTGCCTCACGCCTCGTTCAGGGGTCCAACACCGGGGAGCTGTTTTTT.

The chain has TRBV15 and TRBJ1-1; the D gene is possibly TRBD1 (5 bases). The V gene lost 0 bases and the J gene lost 7 bases, with 12 bases spanning the gap. Germline assignment: CDR1 LNHNV and CDR2 YYDKDF (reference sequence). The length of the CDR3 is 14 residues. The CDR3 nucleotides read TGTGCCACCAGCAGAGAAAGGCGTGGGGGTGAAGCTTTCTTT. Translating gives CATSRERRGGEAFF.

The chain joins TRBV5-8 to TRBJ2-7; TRBD1 might be the D (6 bases). The germline V gene has CDR1 SGHTS and CDR2 YDEGEE. The CDR3 totals 14 residues. Trimming took 0 bases from V and 7 from J, leaving 14 bases between them. The CDR3 nucleotides are TGTGCCAGCAGCTTGGGCCCCGGGCAGGGGGAGCAGTACTTC. Protein sequence: CASSLGPGQGEQYF.

The V call is TRBV7-2, the J call TRBJ1-5; the D gene is possibly TRBD1 (5 bases). The CDR3 runs to 15 residues. V lost 0 bases and J lost 5, with 11 bases in between. From germline, CDR1 is SGHTA and CDR2 FQGNSA. CDR3 DNA: TGTGCCAGCAGCTTAGCGGGCAGGGAGGATCAGCCCCAGCATTTT. It specifies CASSLAGREDQPQHF.

The gene calls are TRBV11-2 and TRBJ2-3; 8 positions agree with TRBD1. Losses at the gene ends were 7 bases for V and 2 bases for J; bases not matched to a gene: 8. This CDR3 is 15 amino acids long. Germline CDR1 reads SGHAT; CDR2 reads FQNNGV. DNA of the CDR3: TGTGCCAGCACCTTCGGACAGGGATACACAGATACGCAGTATTTT. It translates to CASTFGQGYTDTQYF.

V and J are TRBV19 and TRBJ2-2, with D perhaps matching TRBD1 (5 bases). This CDR3 contains 16 residues. The V gene's germline CDR1 is LNHDA and CDR2 SQIVND (reference sequence). The ends were cut back, 6 bases at V and 6 bases at J, with 20 bases in the middle. The CDR3 loop reads CASSPTGQGNAGELFF. The CDR3 nucleotides are TGTGCCAGTAGCCCCACCGGGCAGGGTAACGCCGGGGAGCTGTTTTTT.

J is TRBJ1-2 and V is TRBV27, with D perhaps matching TRBD1 (6 bases). CDR1 is MNHEY, CDR2 SMNVEV, per germline (reference sequence). The germline V and J ends were trimmed by 5 bases and 7 bases, with 17 bases remaining between them. The CDR3 has 14 residues. The CDR3 loop is CASSPPGQYRGYTF. CDR3 sequence (DNA): TGTGCCAGCAGTCCACCTGGACAGTACCGTGGCTACACCTTC.

This rearrangement joins TRBV6-6 to TRBJ1-5; no reliable D call. The CDR3 runs 11 residues. Trimming took 0 bases from V and 8 from J, leaving 2 bases between them. Per the germline V gene, CDR1 is MNHNY and CDR2 is SVGAGI (reference sequence). The CDR3 loop reads CASSYSEPQHF. The DNA of the CDR3 is TGTGCCAGCAGTTACTCGGAGCCCCAGCATTTT.